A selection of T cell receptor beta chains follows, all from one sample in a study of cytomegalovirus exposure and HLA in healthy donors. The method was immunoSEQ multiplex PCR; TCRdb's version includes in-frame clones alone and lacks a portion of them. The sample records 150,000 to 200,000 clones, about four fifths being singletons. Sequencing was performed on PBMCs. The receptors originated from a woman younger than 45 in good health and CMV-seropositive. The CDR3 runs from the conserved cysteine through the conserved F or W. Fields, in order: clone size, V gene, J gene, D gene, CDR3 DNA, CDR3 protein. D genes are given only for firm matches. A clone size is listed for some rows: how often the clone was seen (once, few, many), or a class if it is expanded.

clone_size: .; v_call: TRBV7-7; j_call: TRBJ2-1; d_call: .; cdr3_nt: TGTGCTAGCAGCTTAGATGGGCAGGGTCCAAATGAGCAGTTCTTC; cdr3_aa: CASSLDGQGPNEQFF
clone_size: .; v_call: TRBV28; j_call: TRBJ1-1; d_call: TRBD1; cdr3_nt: TGTGCCAGCAGGGGGACAGGGGGAAACACTGAAGCTTTCTTT; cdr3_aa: CASRGTGGNTEAFF
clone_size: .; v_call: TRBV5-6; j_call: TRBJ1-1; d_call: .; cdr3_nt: TGTGCCAGCAGCTCACGGACTGAAGCTTTCTTT; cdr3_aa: CASSSRTEAFF
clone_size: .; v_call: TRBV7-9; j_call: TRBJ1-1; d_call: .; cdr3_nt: TGTGCCAGCAGCTTAGGGACAGCGAAGAACACTGAAGCTTTCTTT; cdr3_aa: CASSLGTAKNTEAFF
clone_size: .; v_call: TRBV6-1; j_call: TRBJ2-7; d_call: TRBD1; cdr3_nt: TGTGCCAGCAGTGAAGCCCTCACCGGGACAGGGGGCAGCGAGCAGTACTTC; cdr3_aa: CASSEALTGTGGSEQYF
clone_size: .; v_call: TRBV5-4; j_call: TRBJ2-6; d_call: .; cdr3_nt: TGTGCCAGCAGCTTGGCCAACAGGAACTCTGGGGCCAACGTCCTGACTTTC; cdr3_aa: CASSLANRNSGANVLTF
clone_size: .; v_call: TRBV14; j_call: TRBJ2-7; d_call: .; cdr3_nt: TGTGCCAGCAGCCAAGATTTGAGGGATCCTCCGTGGTCCTACGAGCAGTACTTC; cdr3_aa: CASSQDLRDPPWSYEQYF
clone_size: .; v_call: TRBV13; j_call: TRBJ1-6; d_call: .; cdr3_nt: TGTGCCAGCAGTGAACCCTACTCAGGGAACAATTCACCCCTCCACTTT; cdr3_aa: CASSEPYSGNNSPLHF
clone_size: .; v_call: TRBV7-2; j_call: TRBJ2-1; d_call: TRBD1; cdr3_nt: TGTGCCAGCAGCTTTTGGGGACAGGCTAATGAGCAGTTCTTC; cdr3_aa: CASSFWGQANEQFF
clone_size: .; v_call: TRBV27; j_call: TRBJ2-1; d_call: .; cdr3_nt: TGTGCCAGCAGTTTATCTTGGGGAGCGAAAAATGAGCAGTTCTTC; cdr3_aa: CASSLSWGAKNEQFF
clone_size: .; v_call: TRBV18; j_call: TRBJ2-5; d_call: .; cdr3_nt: TGTGCCAGCTCAGGGCCAGGACAAGAGACCCAGTACTTC; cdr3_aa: CASSGPGQETQYF
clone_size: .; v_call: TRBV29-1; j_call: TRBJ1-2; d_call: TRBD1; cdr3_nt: TGCAGCGTTGCCGGGACAGGGGAGGACTATGGCTACACCTTC; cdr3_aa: CSVAGTGEDYGYTF
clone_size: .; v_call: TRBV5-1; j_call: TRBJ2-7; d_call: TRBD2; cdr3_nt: TGCGCCAGCACCTGGACTAGCGGGAACTACGAGCAGTACTTC; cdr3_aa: CASTWTSGNYEQYF
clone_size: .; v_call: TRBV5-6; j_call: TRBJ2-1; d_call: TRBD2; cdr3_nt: TGTGCCAGCAGCTTGTTTAGCGGGAGGAGAAGTTACAATGAGCAGTTCTTC; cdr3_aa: CASSLFSGRRSYNEQFF
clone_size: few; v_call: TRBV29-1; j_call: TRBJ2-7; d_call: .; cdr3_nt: TGCAGCGTTGACAGGGGCCCCTACGAGCAGTACTTC; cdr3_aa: CSVDRGPYEQYF
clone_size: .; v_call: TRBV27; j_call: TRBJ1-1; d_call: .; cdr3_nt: TGTGCCAGCACTACATACCAGGGGAGGAACACTGAAGCTTTCTTT; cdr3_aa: CASTTYQGRNTEAFF
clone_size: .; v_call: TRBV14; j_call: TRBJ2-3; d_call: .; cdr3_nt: TGTGCCAGCAGCCCTACCTACAGGGTGGTCACAGATACGCAGTATTTT; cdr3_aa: CASSPTYRVVTDTQYF
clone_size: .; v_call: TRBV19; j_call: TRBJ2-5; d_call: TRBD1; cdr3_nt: TGTGCCAGTAGTAGCCCCGGGACAGGGCAAGAGACCCAGTACTTC; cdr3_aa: CASSSPGTGQETQYF
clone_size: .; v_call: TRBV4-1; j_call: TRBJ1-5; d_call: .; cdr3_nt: TGCGCCAGCAGCCAAAGGACCCCCGAGGAGGGCGGTCAGCCCCAGCATTTT; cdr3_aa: CASSQRTPEEGGQPQHF
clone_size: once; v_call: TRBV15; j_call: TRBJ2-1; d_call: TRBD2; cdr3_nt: TGTGCCACCAGCAGAGGTACTAGCGGGGGCCGTAGACCTTACAATGAGCAGTTCTTC; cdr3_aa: CATSRGTSGGRRPYNEQFF
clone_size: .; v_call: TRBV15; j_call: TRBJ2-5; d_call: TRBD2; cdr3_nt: TGTGCCACCCCTATGAAGCGAGCGGTCGGGACTAGCGGGGTCCAAGAGACCCAGTACTTC; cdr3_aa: CATPMKRAVGTSGVQETQYF
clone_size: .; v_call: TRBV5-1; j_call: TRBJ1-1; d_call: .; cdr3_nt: TGCGCCAGCAGCGTCACAGACACACACACTGAAGCTTTCTTT; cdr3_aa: CASSVTDTHTEAFF
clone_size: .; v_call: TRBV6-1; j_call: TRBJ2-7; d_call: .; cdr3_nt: TGTGCCAGCAGGACACGGGACAACGCAAACTACGAGCAGTACTTC; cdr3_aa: CASRTRDNANYEQYF
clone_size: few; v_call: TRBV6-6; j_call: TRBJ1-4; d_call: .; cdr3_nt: TGTGCCAGCAGTCCCTTTGAAGCCAATGAAAAACTGTTTTTT; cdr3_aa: CASSPFEANEKLFF
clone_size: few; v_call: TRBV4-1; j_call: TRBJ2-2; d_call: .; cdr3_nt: TGCGCCAGCAGCCGATCTGACAGCCCCACCGGGGAGCTGTTTTTT; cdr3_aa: CASSRSDSPTGELFF
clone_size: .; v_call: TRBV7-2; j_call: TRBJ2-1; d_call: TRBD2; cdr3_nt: TGTGCCAGCAGCTTAAATTGGGGGGGCAATGAGCAGTTCTTC; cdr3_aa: CASSLNWGGNEQFF
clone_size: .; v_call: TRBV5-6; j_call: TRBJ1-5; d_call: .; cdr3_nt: TGTGCCAGCAGCTTGCGCGGCTCGACCCATCAGCCCCAGCATTTT; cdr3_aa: CASSLRGSTHQPQHF
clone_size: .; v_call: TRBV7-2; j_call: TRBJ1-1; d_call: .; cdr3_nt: TGTGCCAGCCGACTAGTGGCAGTGAACACTGAAGCTTTCTTT; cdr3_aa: CASRLVAVNTEAFF
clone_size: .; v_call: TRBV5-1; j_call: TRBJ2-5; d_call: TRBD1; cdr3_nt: TGCGCCAGCAGCTCAACAGGGGTTGAAGAGACCCAGTACTTC; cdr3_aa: CASSSTGVEETQYF
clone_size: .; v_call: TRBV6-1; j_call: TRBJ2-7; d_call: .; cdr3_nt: TGTGCCAGCAGTGCGTATGGGAGCGAGCAGTACTTC; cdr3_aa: CASSAYGSEQYF
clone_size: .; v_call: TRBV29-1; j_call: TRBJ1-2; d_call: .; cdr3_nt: TGCAGCGCATCCGCGGGCAGAGCTAACTATGGCTACACCTTC; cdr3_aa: CSASAGRANYGYTF
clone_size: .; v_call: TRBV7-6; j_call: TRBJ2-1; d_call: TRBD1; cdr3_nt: TGTGCCAGCAGCTTAGAGATAGGGCGACAGGGGAGGAACAATGAGCAGTTCTTC; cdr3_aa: CASSLEIGRQGRNNEQFF
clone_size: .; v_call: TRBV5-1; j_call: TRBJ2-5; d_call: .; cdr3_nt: TGCGCCAGCAAGGGGGAGACAACCCAAGAGACCCAGTACTTC; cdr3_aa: CASKGETTQETQYF
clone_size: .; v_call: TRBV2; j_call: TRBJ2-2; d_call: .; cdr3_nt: TGTGCCAGCAGTAGGAGTCATTCGAACACCGGGGAGCTGTTTTTT; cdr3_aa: CASSRSHSNTGELFF
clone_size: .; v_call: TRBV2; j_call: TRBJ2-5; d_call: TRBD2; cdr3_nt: TGTGCCAGCAAGACCAGCGGGAGTGAGACCCAGTACTTC; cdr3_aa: CASKTSGSETQYF
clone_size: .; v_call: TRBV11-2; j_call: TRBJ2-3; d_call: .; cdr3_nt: TGTGCCAGCAGCCCGCCGTCCCAGACAGATACGCAGTATTTT; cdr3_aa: CASSPPSQTDTQYF
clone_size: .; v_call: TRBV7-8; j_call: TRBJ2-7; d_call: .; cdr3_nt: TGTGCCAGCAGCTTAATGGACATAAGCTCCTACGAGCAGTACTTC; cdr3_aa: CASSLMDISSYEQYF
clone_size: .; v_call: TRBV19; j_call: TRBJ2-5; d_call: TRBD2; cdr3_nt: TGTGCCAGTAGTACCCGGGGGGTCCAAGAGACCCAGTACTTC; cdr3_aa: CASSTRGVQETQYF
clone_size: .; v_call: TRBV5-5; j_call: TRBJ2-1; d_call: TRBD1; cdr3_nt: TGTGCCAGCAGCTCCGCTTGGGGACAGGGGGGCAACAATGAGCAGTTCTTC; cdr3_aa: CASSSAWGQGGNNEQFF
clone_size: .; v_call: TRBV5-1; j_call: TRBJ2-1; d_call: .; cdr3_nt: TGCGCCAGCAGCTTTACGAGAGGCAGGGAAGTGAGGAATGAGCAGTTCTTC; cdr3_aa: CASSFTRGREVRNEQFF
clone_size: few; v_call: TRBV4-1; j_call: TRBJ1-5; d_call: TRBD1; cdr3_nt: TGCGCCAGCAGCCAAGAAGGGACAGGGCTCAATCAGCCCCAGCATTTT; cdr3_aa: CASSQEGTGLNQPQHF
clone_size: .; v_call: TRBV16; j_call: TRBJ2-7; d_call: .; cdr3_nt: TGTGCCAGCAGCTCTGCCTACGAGCAGTACTTC; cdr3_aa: CASSSAYEQYF
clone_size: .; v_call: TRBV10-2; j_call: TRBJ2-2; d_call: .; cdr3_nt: TGCGCCAGCAGTGACTATGGCGGCGGGGAGCTGTTTTTT; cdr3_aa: CASSDYGGGELFF
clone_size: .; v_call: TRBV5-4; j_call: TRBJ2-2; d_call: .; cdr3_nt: TGTGCCAGCAGCACAGGGGACTCCTCGAACACCGGGGAGCTGTTTTTT; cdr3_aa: CASSTGDSSNTGELFF
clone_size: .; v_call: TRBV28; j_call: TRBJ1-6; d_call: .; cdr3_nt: TGTGCCAGCAGTTTTACAGATACGAATTCACCCCTCCACTTT; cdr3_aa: CASSFTDTNSPLHF
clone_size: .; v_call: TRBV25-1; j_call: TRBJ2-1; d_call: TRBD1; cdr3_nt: TGTGCCAGCAGTGTCTTGCTGGGACAGGCCTACAATGAGCAGTTCTTC; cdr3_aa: CASSVLLGQAYNEQFF